These T cell receptor beta chains were read from a single sample in a study of memory CD4+ T cells and cytomegalovirus serostatus. Assay: immunoSEQ multiplex PCR; the TCRdb copy retains only in-frame clones and omits some. This sample has under 100,000 clones; 80% occur once, and the top ten carry around 0.78%. Material: memory CD4+ T cells from blood. All receptors derive from an adult in good health and CMV-seronegative. Both conserved end residues are part of each CDR3. Fields, in order: V gene, J gene, clone size, D gene, CDR3 protein, CDR3 DNA. D genes are given only for firm matches. Size tells how often a clone was seen (once, few, many) or the class of an expanded clone, and some rows leave it out.

V: TRBV2
J: TRBJ1-2
size: few
D: TRBD1
CDR3: CASSRDRAYGYTF
DNA: TGTGCCAGCAGTCGGGACAGGGCCTATGGCTACACCTTC

V: TRBV30
J: TRBJ2-2
size: NA
D: NA
CDR3: CAWSVRHLLNTGELFF
DNA: TGTGCCTGGAGTGTCCGACACCTTTTGAACACCGGGGAGTTGTTTTTT

V: TRBV28
J: TRBJ2-7
size: NA
D: NA
CDR3: CATQQGTYEQYF
DNA: TGTGCCACACAACAGGGTACCTACGAGCAGTACTTC

V: TRBV4-2
J: TRBJ2-1
size: NA
D: NA
CDR3: CASSQDGTENNEQFF
DNA: TGTGCCAGCAGCCAAGACGGGACTGAAAACAATGAGCAGTTCTTC

V: TRBV5-1
J: TRBJ2-5
size: NA
D: NA
CDR3: CASSYTVEETQYF
DNA: TGCGCCAGCAGCTATACCGTGGAGGAGACCCAGTACTTC

V: TRBV6-1
J: TRBJ2-7
size: NA
D: NA
CDR3: CASVPPGHGYYEQYF
DNA: TGTGCCAGCGTACCTCCGGGACACGGCTACTACGAGCAGTACTTC

V: TRBV7-2
J: TRBJ1-5
size: NA
D: NA
CDR3: CASSLVSGGDDSNQPQHF
DNA: TGTGCCAGCAGCTTAGTGAGCGGAGGGGATGATAGCAATCAGCCCCAGCATTTT

V: TRBV5-1
J: TRBJ2-5
size: NA
D: NA
CDR3: CASSLLAETQYF
DNA: TGCGCCAGCAGCTTGCTCGCGGAGACCCAGTACTTC

V: TRBV28
J: TRBJ2-7
size: NA
D: NA
CDR3: CASETRLEQYF
DNA: TGTGCCTCAGAGACCCGGCTCGAGCAGTACTTC

V: TRBV7-3
J: TRBJ2-5
size: NA
D: NA
CDR3: CASSFTHQETQYF
DNA: TGTGCCAGCAGCTTTACTCACCAAGAGACCCAGTACTTC

V: TRBV9
J: TRBJ1-5
size: NA
D: NA
CDR3: CASSPSPGNNQPQHF
DNA: TGTGCCAGCAGCCCTTCTCCAGGTAACAATCAGCCCCAGCATTTT

V: TRBV10-3
J: TRBJ2-3
size: NA
D: NA
CDR3: CAIKFGQSTDTQYF
DNA: TGTGCCATCAAGTTCGGACAGAGCACAGATACGCAGTATTTT

V: TRBV2
J: TRBJ1-1
size: NA
D: TRBD1
CDR3: CASRGQAGTEAFF
DNA: TGTGCCAGTCGCGGACAGGCGGGGACTGAAGCTTTCTTT

V: TRBV27
J: TRBJ2-2
size: NA
D: NA
CDR3: CASSSNTGELFF
DNA: TGTGCCAGCAGCTCCAACACCGGGGAGCTGTTTTTT

V: TRBV11-2
J: TRBJ2-1
size: NA
D: NA
CDR3: CASSLSATIQKWDDEQFF
DNA: TGTGCCAGCAGCTTATCGGCGACTATCCAGAAATGGGACGATGAGCAGTTCTTC

V: TRBV6-5
J: TRBJ2-5
size: NA
D: NA
CDR3: CASSSSSGPGWAQYF
DNA: TGTGCCAGCAGTTCGTCGTCGGGGCCCGGGTGGGCCCAGTACTTC

V: TRBV30
J: TRBJ2-1
size: NA
D: NA
CDR3: CAWGRASYNEQFF
DNA: TGTGCCTGGGGGAGAGCCTCCTACAATGAGCAGTTCTTC

V: TRBV6-6
J: TRBJ1-2
size: NA
D: NA
CDR3: CASSFGFQGENYGYTF
DNA: TGTGCCAGCAGTTTTGGTTTTCAGGGCGAAAACTATGGCTACACCTTC

V: TRBV6-1
J: TRBJ2-5
size: NA
D: TRBD1
CDR3: CASSEAIDRGGTQYF
DNA: TGTGCCAGCAGTGAAGCGATAGACAGGGGGGGGACCCAGTACTTC

V: TRBV28
J: TRBJ2-7
size: NA
D: NA
CDR3: CASSLSGGASYEQYF
DNA: TGTGCCAGCAGTTTGTCTGGGGGGGCCTCCTACGAGCAGTACTTC

V: TRBV6-5
J: TRBJ2-7
size: NA
D: TRBD2
CDR3: CASGTSGYEQYF
DNA: TGTGCCAGCGGGACTAGCGGTTACGAGCAGTACTTC

V: TRBV18
J: TRBJ1-1
size: few
D: NA
CDR3: CASSSQSDGNTEAFF
DNA: TGTGCCAGCTCATCTCAATCGGACGGGAACACTGAAGCTTTCTTT

V: TRBV28
J: TRBJ1-4
size: NA
D: TRBD1
CDR3: CASSPETGRGNEKLFF
DNA: TGTGCCAGCAGTCCCGAGACAGGGCGCGGGAATGAAAAACTGTTTTTT

V: TRBV19
J: TRBJ1-2
size: NA
D: TRBD1
CDR3: CASSNRDRGLKDTF
DNA: TGTGCCAGTAGTAACCGGGACAGGGGTCTTAAAGACACCTTC

V: TRBV29-1
J: TRBJ1-6
size: few
D: NA
CDR3: CSVQSGADSPLHF
DNA: TGCAGCGTTCAGTCGGGGGCTGATTCACCCCTCCACTTT

V: TRBV2
J: TRBJ1-1
size: NA
D: TRBD1
CDR3: CASSREGANTEAFF
DNA: TGTGCCAGCAGTCGGGAGGGGGCGAACACTGAAGCTTTCTTT

V: TRBV6-5
J: TRBJ1-5
size: NA
D: NA
CDR3: CASSYSRTTPQHF
DNA: TGTGCCAGCAGTTACTCGAGGACGACGCCCCAGCATTTT

V: TRBV15
J: TRBJ1-1
size: NA
D: TRBD1
CDR3: CATSRDQGADEAFF
DNA: TGTGCCACCAGCAGAGACCAGGGGGCGGATGAAGCTTTCTTT

V: TRBV7-3
J: TRBJ2-2
size: NA
D: NA
CDR3: CASSRASTGELFF
DNA: TGTGCCAGCAGCCGAGCCAGCACCGGGGAGCTGTTTTTT

V: TRBV7-6
J: TRBJ2-3
size: NA
D: TRBD1
CDR3: CASSFSGGTPDTQYF
DNA: TGTGCCAGCAGCTTTTCAGGGGGCACCCCAGATACGCAGTATTTT

V: TRBV7-9
J: TRBJ1-1
size: few
D: NA
CDR3: CASSFGGSEAFF
DNA: TGTGCCAGCAGCTTTGGAGGCAGTGAAGCTTTCTTT

V: TRBV6-1
J: TRBJ1-6
size: NA
D: NA
CDR3: CASSGGAGYNSPLHF
DNA: TGTGCCAGCAGTGGGGGGGCAGGATATAATTCACCCCTCCACTTT

V: TRBV5-1
J: TRBJ2-3
size: NA
D: NA
CDR3: CASSLATETDTQYF
DNA: TGCGCCAGCAGCTTGGCCACGGAAACAGATACGCAGTATTTT

V: TRBV28
J: TRBJ1-2
size: few
D: NA
CDR3: CASSLRGVGGYTF
DNA: TGTGCCAGCAGTCTACGAGGGGTCGGTGGCTACACCTTC

V: TRBV19
J: TRBJ2-7
size: NA
D: NA
CDR3: CASSMTGYEQYF
DNA: TGTGCCAGTAGTATGACGGGTTACGAGCAGTACTTC

V: TRBV18
J: TRBJ2-7
size: NA
D: TRBD1
CDR3: CASSPGTGAYEQYF
DNA: TGTGCCAGCTCACCCGGGACAGGCGCCTACGAGCAGTACTTC

V: TRBV6-1
J: TRBJ1-2
size: NA
D: NA
CDR3: CARRAGTLDGYTF
DNA: TGTGCCAGAAGGGCAGGGACCCTCGATGGCTACACCTTC

V: TRBV2
J: TRBJ1-1
size: NA
D: TRBD1
CDR3: CASNRGLRDEAFF
DNA: TGTGCCAGCAACAGGGGGCTAAGAGATGAAGCTTTCTTT

V: TRBV9
J: TRBJ1-1
size: NA
D: NA
CDR3: CASSVISSTEAFF
DNA: TGTGCCAGCAGTGTAATTAGTTCCACTGAAGCTTTCTTT

V: TRBV4-1
J: TRBJ1-3
size: NA
D: NA
CDR3: CASSQDWATPGNTIYF
DNA: TGCGCCAGCAGCCAAGATTGGGCGACGCCTGGAAACACCATATATTTT

V: TRBV28
J: TRBJ2-6
size: NA
D: NA
CDR3: CASSFGASYSGANVLTF
DNA: TGTGCCAGCAGTTTCGGGGCCAGTTACTCTGGGGCCAACGTCCTGACTTTC

V: TRBV11-2
J: TRBJ2-3
size: NA
D: NA
CDR3: CASSLGIMRASTDTQYF
DNA: TGTGCCAGCAGCTTAGGAATTATGCGGGCCAGCACAGATACGCAGTATTTT

V: TRBV15
J: TRBJ2-2
size: NA
D: TRBD1
CDR3: CATSPVRQGAGTGELFF
DNA: TGTGCCACCAGCCCAGTAAGACAGGGGGCGGGTACCGGGGAGCTGTTTTTT

V: TRBV25-1
J: TRBJ1-2
size: NA
D: TRBD1
CDR3: CASSDPGTGDVYGYTF
DNA: TGTGCCAGCAGTGATCCCGGGACAGGGGATGTCTATGGCTACACCTTC

V: TRBV6-6
J: TRBJ1-4
size: NA
D: TRBD1
CDR3: CASSSGTETTNEKLFF
DNA: TGTGCCAGCAGCTCCGGGACAGAAACAACTAATGAAAAACTGTTTTTT

V: TRBV2
J: TRBJ1-5
size: few
D: NA
CDR3: CASSTINQPQHF
DNA: TGTGCCAGCAGTACTATCAATCAGCCCCAGCATTTT

V: TRBV25-1
J: TRBJ1-2
size: NA
D: NA
CDR3: CASSTGTRYGYTF
DNA: TGTGCCAGCAGCACCGGGACACGATATGGCTACACCTTC

V: TRBV21-1
J: TRBJ2-7
size: once
D: NA
CDR3: CASSHRQYF
DNA: TGTGCCAGCAGCCACCGACAGTACTTC

V: TRBV27
J: TRBJ2-2
size: once
D: NA
CDR3: CASSLFGPSNTGELFF
DNA: TGTGCCAGCAGTTTATTCGGCCCGTCGAACACCGGGGAGCTGTTTTTT